The entry that follows covers one TCR beta chain sequence. What it binds is unknown. The entry originates in a study of siplizumab effects on memory and regulatory T cells. Study-wide results and caveats: Naive T cells appeared more varied than memory cells and looked like key alloresponse contributors. In siplizumab conditions, mappable alloreactive CD4+ clones averaged 68.8% Treg-derived, against 26.9% in controls. Proliferating siplizumab-culture Tregs lacked confirmation of suppressive function.

The CDR3 length is 13 residues. Trimming pared 6 bases from V and 4 bases from J, leaving 13 bases between. Germline CDR1 is MNHNY and CDR2 is SVGAGI (reference sequence). The assay was immunoSEQ multiplex PCR, and TCRdb's table has in-frame clones only and misses some. In the table there are 70,000 to 95,000 clones, roughly 93% of which are singletons. The TCR sequence derives from a human donor in good health. V gene TRBV6-6 combines with J gene TRBJ2-7, with D possibly being TRBD2 (5 bases). Sample: CD8+ T cells sorted from blood. CDR3 region: CASSPLGGYEQYF. The CDR3 coding sequence is TGTGCCAGCAGCCCCCTAGGAGGTTACGAGCAGTACTTC.